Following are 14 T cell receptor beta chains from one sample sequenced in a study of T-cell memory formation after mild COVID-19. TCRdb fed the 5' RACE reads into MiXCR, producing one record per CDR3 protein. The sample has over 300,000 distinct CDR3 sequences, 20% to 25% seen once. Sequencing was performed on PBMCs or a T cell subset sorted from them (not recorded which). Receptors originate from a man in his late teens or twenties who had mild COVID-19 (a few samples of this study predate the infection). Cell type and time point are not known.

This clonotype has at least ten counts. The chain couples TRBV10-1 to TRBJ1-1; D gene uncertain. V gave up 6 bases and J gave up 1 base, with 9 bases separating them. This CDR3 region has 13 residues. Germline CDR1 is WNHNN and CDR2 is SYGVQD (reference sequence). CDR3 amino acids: CASSPSGNTEAFF. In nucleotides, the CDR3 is TGCGCCAGCAGCCCCTCGGGGAACACTGAAGCTTTCTTT.

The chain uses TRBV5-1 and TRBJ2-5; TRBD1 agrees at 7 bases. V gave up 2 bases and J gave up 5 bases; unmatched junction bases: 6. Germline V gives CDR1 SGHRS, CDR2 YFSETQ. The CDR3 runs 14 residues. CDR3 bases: TGCGCCAGCAGCTTAGAGGGGGCGCGGGAGACCCAGTACTTC. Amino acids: CASSLEGARETQYF.

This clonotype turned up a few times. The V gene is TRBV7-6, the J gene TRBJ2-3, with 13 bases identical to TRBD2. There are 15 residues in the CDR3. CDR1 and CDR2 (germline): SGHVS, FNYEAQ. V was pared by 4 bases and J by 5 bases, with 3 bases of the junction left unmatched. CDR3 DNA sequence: TGTGCCAGCAGCTCCTGGACTAGCGGGGGAGATACGCAGTATTTT. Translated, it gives CASSSWTSGGDTQYF.

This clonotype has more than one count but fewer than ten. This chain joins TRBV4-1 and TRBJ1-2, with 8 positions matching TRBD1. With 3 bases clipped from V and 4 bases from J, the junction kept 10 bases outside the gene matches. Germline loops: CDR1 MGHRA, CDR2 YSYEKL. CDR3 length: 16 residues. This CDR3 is CASSQGNRGTAYGYTF. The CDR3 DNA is TGCGCCAGCAGCCAGGGAAACAGGGGGACGGCCTATGGCTACACCTTC.

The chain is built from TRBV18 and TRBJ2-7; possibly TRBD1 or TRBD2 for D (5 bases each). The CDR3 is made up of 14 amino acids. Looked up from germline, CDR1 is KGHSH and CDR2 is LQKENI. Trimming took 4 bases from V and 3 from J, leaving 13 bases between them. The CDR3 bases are TGTGCCAGCTCACGAAGGGACGTCCGCTACGAGCAGTACTTC. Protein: CASSRRDVRYEQYF.

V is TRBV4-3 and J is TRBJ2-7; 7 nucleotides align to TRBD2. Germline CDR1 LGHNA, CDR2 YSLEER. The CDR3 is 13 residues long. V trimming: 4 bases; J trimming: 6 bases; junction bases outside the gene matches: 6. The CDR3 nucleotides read TGCGCCAGCAGCCTCCGGGAGGACGTCGAGCAGTACGTC. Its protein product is CASSLREDVEQYV.

The chain's CDR3 is CASSPRIDYGYTF. CDR3 DNA: TGTGCCAGCAGCCCACGGATCGACTATGGCTACACCTTC. The chain uses TRBV7-2 and TRBJ1-2, with D hard to call. Germline CDR1 and CDR2: SGHTA and FQGNSA. The length of the CDR3 is 13 residues. Trimming took off 5 bases at V and 3 bases at J, with 10 bases between the two ends. The entire variable domain, with the rest obtained from reference TRBV7-2 and TRBJ1-2, is as follows: GAGVSQSPSNKVTEKGKDVELRCDPISGHTALYWYRQSLGQGLEFLIYFQGNSAPDKSGLPSDRFSAERTGGSVSTLTIQRTQQEDSAVYLCASSPRIDYGYTFGSGTRLTVV.

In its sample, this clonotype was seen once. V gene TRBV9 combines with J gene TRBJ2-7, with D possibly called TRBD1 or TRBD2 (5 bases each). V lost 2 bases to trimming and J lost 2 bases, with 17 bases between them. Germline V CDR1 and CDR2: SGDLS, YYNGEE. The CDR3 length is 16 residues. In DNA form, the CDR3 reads TGTGCCAGCAGCGTTACGGTGGGGGACGGACCCTACGAGCAGTACGTC. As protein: CASSVTVGDGPYEQYV.

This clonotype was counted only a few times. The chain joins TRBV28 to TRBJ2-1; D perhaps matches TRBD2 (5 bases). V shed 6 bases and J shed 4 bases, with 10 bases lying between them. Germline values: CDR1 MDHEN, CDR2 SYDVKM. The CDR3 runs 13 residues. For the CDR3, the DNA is TGTGCCAGCAGCGGGGTCGGGTACAATGAGCAGTTCTTC. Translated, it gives CASSGVGYNEQFF.

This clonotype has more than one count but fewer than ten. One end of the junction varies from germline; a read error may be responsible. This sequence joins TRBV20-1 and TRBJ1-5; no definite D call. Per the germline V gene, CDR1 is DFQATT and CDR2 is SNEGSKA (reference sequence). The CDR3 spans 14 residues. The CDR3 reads CSAREQTSNQPQHF. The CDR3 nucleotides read TGCAGTGCTCGAGAACAGACGAGCAATCAGCCCCAGCATTTT.

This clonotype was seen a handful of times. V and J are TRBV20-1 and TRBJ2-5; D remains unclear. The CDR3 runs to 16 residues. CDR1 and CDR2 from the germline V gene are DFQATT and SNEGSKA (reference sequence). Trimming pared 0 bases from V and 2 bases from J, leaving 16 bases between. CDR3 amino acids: CSARDVGSSLQETQYF. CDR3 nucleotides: TGCAGTGCTAGAGATGTCGGGTCCTCCCTTCAAGAGACCCAGTACTTC.

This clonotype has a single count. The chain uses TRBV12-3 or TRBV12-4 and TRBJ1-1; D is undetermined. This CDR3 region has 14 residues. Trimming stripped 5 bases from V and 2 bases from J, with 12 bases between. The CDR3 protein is CASSIDGDNTEAFF. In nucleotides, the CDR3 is TGTGCCAGCAGTATTGACGGGGATAACACTGAAGCTTTCTTT.

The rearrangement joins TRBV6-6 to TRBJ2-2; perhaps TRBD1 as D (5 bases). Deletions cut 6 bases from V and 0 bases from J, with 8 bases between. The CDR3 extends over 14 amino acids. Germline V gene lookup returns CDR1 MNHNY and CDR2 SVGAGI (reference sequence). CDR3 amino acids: CASSQGSNTGELFF. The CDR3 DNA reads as TGTGCCAGCAGCCAGGGCTCGAACACCGGGGAGCTGTTTTTT.

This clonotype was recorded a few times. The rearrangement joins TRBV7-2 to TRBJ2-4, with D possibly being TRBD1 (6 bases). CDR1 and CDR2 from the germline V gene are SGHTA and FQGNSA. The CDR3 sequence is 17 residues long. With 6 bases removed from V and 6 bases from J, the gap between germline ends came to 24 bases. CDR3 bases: TGTGCCAGCAGGGGAACTAGGACGATCAAAGGGGGAAACATTCAGTACTTC. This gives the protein CASRGTRTIKGGNIQYF.